The T cell receptor (beta chain) under discussion was sequenced for a study of cytomegalovirus exposure and HLA in healthy donors. Points on this clone: The antigen remains undetermined.

Points from the study as a whole: TCR beta chains numbering 150 to 200 were designated cytomegalovirus-associated.

This CDR3 region has 15 residues. Germline values: CDR1 SGHTA, CDR2 FQGNSA. V lost 5 bases and J lost 5; bases outside the gene matches: 10. PCR was performed using 60 Vbeta and 13 Jbeta primers. Original data processing: Later, some 79 million unique TCR beta chains were counted in an analysis, and approximately 9.9 million of them were shared. Libraries were prepared by immunoSEQ multiplex PCR; TCRdb keeps only in-frame clonotypes and omits some of them. V and J calls and clone size follow that table, whereas D and trimming were derived from the DNA. In the table there are approximately 84,000 clones, about 68% of which are singletons.

The TCR sequence derives from a man aged 35-49 years in good health and CMV-seropositive. The sequencing input was PBMCs. This chain uses TRBV7-2 with TRBJ2-5, with 8 bases matching TRBD2. As DNA, the CDR3 is TGTGCCAGCAGCCGCGCCGGGGGGGCGGGGGAGACCCAGTACTTC. Amino acids: CASSRAGGAGETQYF.